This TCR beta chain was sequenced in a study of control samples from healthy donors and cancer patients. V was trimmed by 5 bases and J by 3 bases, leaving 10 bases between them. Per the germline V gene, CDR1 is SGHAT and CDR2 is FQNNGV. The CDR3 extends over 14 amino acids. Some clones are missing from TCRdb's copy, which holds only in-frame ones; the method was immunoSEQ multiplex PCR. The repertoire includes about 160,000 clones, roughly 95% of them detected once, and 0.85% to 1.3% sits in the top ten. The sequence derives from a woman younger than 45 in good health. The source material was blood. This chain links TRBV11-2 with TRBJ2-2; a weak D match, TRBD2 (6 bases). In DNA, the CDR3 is TGTGCCAGCAGCCCTTGGAGGGACACCGGGGAGCTGTTTTTT. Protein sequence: CASSPWRDTGELFF.